Below, 17 T cell receptor beta chains from the same sample are listed, as sequenced in a study of shared clonotypes between healthy human individuals. Sequencing was performed with immunoSEQ multiplex PCR; in TCRdb, only in-frame clones are kept and a portion is missing. The sample contains about 1.1 million clones, 78% of which appear only once. Sequenced material: memory CD4+ T cells from PBMCs. Sample subset: CD45RA-negative fraction. Source of these receptors: a man younger than 35 in good health. Some clones in this sample may be carry-over from other donors' samples.

This clone showed up just a few times. The V call is TRBV7-2, the J call TRBJ2-2; D unclear. The CDR3 covers 12 residues. CDR1 and CDR2 from the germline V gene are SGHTA and FQGNSA. Trimming left V 6 bases short and J 3 bases short, with 5 bases between. The CDR3 DNA is TGTGCCAGCAGGCAAGACACCGGGGAGCTGTTTTTT. It yields the protein CASRQDTGELFF.

The genes are TRBV1 and TRBJ1-1; the table assigns TRBD1, which was not confirmed against the DNA. TRBV1 is listed as a pseudogene. CDR3 size: 14 residues. The CDR3: CTGSQDTGGTEAFF. CDR3 DNA sequence: TGCACCGGCAGCCAAGATACAGGGGGCACTGAAGCTTTCTTT.

J is TRBJ1-1 and V is TRBV5-4, with 9 bases matching TRBD1. Losses at the gene ends were 4 bases for V and 6 bases for J; bases not matched to a gene: 13. The germline V gene encodes CDR1 SGHNT and CDR2 YYREEE (reference sequence). This CDR3 is 16 amino acids long. The CDR3 reads CASSAGIPGQGSEAFF. DNA for the CDR3: TGTGCCAGCAGCGCCGGGATACCGGGACAGGGATCTGAAGCTTTCTTT.

The chain employs TRBV5-1 and TRBJ2-3; 9 nucleotides match TRBD1. Germline V gene lookup returns CDR1 SGHRS and CDR2 YFSETQ. Unmatched junction bases numbered 4, after V lost 7 bases and J lost 4 bases. The CDR3 runs 13 residues. The CDR3 coding sequence is TGCGCCAGCGGACAGGGGATGGCAGATACGCAGTATTTT. Protein product: CASGQGMADTQYF.

This chain uses TRBV5-1 with TRBJ2-5; D might be TRBD2 (6 bases). This CDR3 contains 14 residues. Trimming stripped 0 bases from V and 3 bases from J, with 9 bases between. CDR1 and CDR2 (germline): SGHRS, YFSETQ. CDR3 DNA: TGCGCCAGCAGCTTGGGGGTAGCGGAAGAGACCCAGTACTTC. Translation gives CASSLGVAEETQYF.

The chain couples TRBV5-4 to TRBJ1-1, with 11 bases fitting TRBD1. CDR1 is SGHNT, CDR2 YYREEE, per germline (reference sequence). The CDR3 sequence is 16 residues long. The ends lost 0 bases at V and 3 bases at J; junction bases unmatched: 4. CDR3: CASSLGGGQGDTEAFF. For the CDR3, the DNA is TGTGCCAGCAGCTTGGGAGGGGGACAGGGGGACACTGAAGCTTTCTTT.

V gene TRBV5-1 combines with J gene TRBJ2-7; tentative D call: TRBD2 (6 bases). Germline CDR1 SGHRS, CDR2 YFSETQ. This CDR3 is 13 amino acids long. Trimming removed 1 base at V and 6 bases at J, with 11 bases between. The CDR3 here is CASSLSGRSEQYF. The CDR3 DNA sequence: TGCGCCAGCAGCTTGTCAGGGAGGTCCGAGCAGTACTTC.

V and J are TRBV2 and TRBJ1-3; TRBD1 might be the D (5 bases). Trimming took 4 bases from V and 1 from J, leaving 14 bases between them. Germline values: CDR1 SNHLY, CDR2 FYNNEI. The length of the CDR3 is 16 residues. This CDR3 reads CASSGSGGGSGNTIYF. The CDR3 coding sequence is TGTGCCAGCAGTGGGTCCGGGGGTGGTTCTGGAAACACCATATATTTT.

The chain has TRBV10-1 and TRBJ2-2, with D maybe TRBD1 (5 bases). From germline, CDR1 is WNHNN and CDR2 SYGVQD (reference sequence). The V and J ends lost 7 bases and 6 bases respectively, with 15 bases between them. The length of the CDR3 is 14 residues. The CDR3, as DNA: TGCGCCAGCACCAGTAGGGCAGGGTCCGGGGAGCTGTTTTTT. As protein: CASTSRAGSGELFF.

This chain connects TRBV11-1 to TRBJ2-7, with 7 bases fitting TRBD2. The V gene end was trimmed by 1 base and the J gene end by 4 bases; junction bases not matched to a gene: 13. The CDR3 spans 17 residues. Germline loops: CDR1 SGHAT, CDR2 FQDESV (reference sequence). This CDR3 reads CASSLGGASGNLYEQYF. The CDR3 coding sequence is TGTGCCAGCAGCTTAGGGGGAGCTAGCGGAAACCTTTACGAGCAGTACTTC.

V is TRBV18 and J is TRBJ2-2, with D perhaps TRBD2 (6 bases). This CDR3 comprises 15 residues. The germline V gene encodes CDR1 KGHSH and CDR2 LQKENI. V gave up 3 bases and J gave up 2 bases, with 10 bases separating them. CDR3 sequence: CASSPQDYNTGELFF. The CDR3 region has the DNA TGTGCCAGCTCACCCCAGGACTACAACACCGGGGAGCTGTTTTTT.

This clone was found many times. The chain links TRBV28 to TRBJ1-4; 8 positions agree with TRBD1. V shed 7 bases and J 8 bases; nucleotides not matched to a gene: 9. Germline V gene lookup returns CDR1 MDHEN and CDR2 SYDVKM. CDR3 length: 14 residues. The CDR3 region has the DNA TGTGCCAGCACCGCCAGGGGGCGTCGAGAAAAACTGTTTTTT. This translates into CASTARGRREKLFF.

For this clone: The same CDR3 can be traced to other DNA sequences in this sample. V is TRBV7-9 and J is TRBJ1-3; D gene unclear. The germline CDR1 and CDR2 sequences are SEHNR and FQNEAQ (reference sequence). The CDR3 consists of 12 residues. The germline V and J ends were trimmed by 5 bases and 1 base, with 3 bases remaining between them. CDR3: CASSPSGNTIYF. The CDR3 DNA reads as TGTGCCAGCAGCCCATCTGGAAACACCATATATTTT.

The chain employs TRBV9 and TRBJ1-2; 7 bases agree with TRBD1. Trimming took 4 bases from V and 8 from J; bases not matched to a gene: 14. Germline assignment: CDR1 SGDLS and CDR2 YYNGEE. The CDR3 has 15 residues. In DNA, the CDR3 is TGTGCCAGCAGCCCCCCCGACAGGGAATTTGGGGGCTACACCTTC. Protein product: CASSPPDREFGGYTF.

V and J are TRBV7-3 and TRBJ2-2; tentative D call: TRBD2 (6 bases). Germline CDR1 SGHTA, CDR2 FQGTGA. This CDR3 has 16 amino acids. V lost 1 base and J lost 2, with 11 bases in between. DNA of the CDR3: TGTGCCAGCAGCTTAATAGGCGGGGCAAACACCGGGGAGCTGTTTTTT. Translated: CASSLIGGANTGELFF.

This clone was counted only a few times. The chain carries TRBV7-7 and TRBJ2-7, with D unresolved. CDR3 length: 11 amino acids. Deletions cut 8 bases from V and 5 bases from J, with 10 bases between. Per germline, CDR1 SSHAT and CDR2 FNYEAQ (reference sequence). Here the CDR3 DNA reads TGTGCCAGCCGATCAGTCCACGAGCAGTACTTC. As protein: CASRSVHEQYF.

The rearrangement links TRBV11-3 to TRBJ2-2; maybe TRBD2 (5 bases). Germline V CDR1 and CDR2: SGHNT, YENEEA. Trimming shortened V by 5 bases and J by 7 bases, and 17 bases separated the two germline ends. The CDR3 has 15 amino acids. The CDR3 loop is CASSQTSGSLGELFF. The CDR3 nucleotides read TGTGCCAGCAGCCAGACAAGCGGTTCGCTCGGGGAGCTGTTTTTT.